This TCR beta chain derives from a study of T cell responses to AZD1222 COVID-19 vaccine. Study results and limitations: Spike-specific TCR breadth and depth both grew after two AZD1222 doses. Nearly half of spike-specific TCRs reportedly go after variant regions that carry no mutations. Donor demographics were predominantly white British with a female majority; clonal diversity may be underestimated.

Clones were read by immunoSEQ multiplex PCR, and TCRdb kept only the in-frame ones, dropping some. This table has around 190,000 clones, about 86% appearing once. Second doses at about 4 or about 12 weeks were pooled. The germline V gene encodes CDR1 MDHEN and CDR2 SYDVKM. The CDR3 contains 13 residues. V was clipped by 4 bases and J by 1 base, with 7 bases between them. Points on this clone: Its antigen remains unidentified.

This clonotype was sampled from an adult who received the AZD1222 COVID-19 vaccine. J is TRBJ1-1 and V is TRBV28; D not resolved. Sequencing used peripheral blood, obtained 28 days after the second AZD1222 dose. The CDR3 region is CASSWAGNTEAFF. CDR3 DNA: TGTGCCAGCAGTTGGGCAGGGAACACTGAAGCTTTCTTT.